Following are 11 T cell receptor beta chains from one sample sequenced in a study of T cell repertoires in cytomegalovirus infection. Each CDR3 protein gets one entry after TCRdb re-called the reads with MiXCR. This table holds under 600,000 distinct CDR3 sequences, about 15% found once. The specimen was CD8+ T cells from PBMCs. The origin of the receptors is a human donor in good health (CMV status not recorded). Some clones in this sample may be carry-over from other donors' samples.

This rearrangement joins TRBV13 to TRBJ2-7; D is possibly TRBD1 (5 bases). Germline loops: CDR1 PRHDT, CDR2 FYEKMQ (reference sequence). The CDR3 is 17 residues long. Trimming shortened V by 5 bases and J by 3 bases, and 23 bases separated the two germline ends. The chain's CDR3 is CASSHTLGEGLGYEQYF. For the CDR3, the DNA is TGTGCCAGCAGCCACACCCTAGGGGAAGGCTTAGGCTACGAGCAGTACTTC.

This clonotype was counted at least ten times. The chain couples TRBV19 to TRBJ2-7; TRBD1 matches 8 bases. Germline loops: CDR1 LNHDA, CDR2 SQIVND (reference sequence). This CDR3 is 14 amino acids long. V shed 3 bases and J 3 bases; nucleotides not matched to a gene: 4. The DNA of the CDR3 is TGTGCCAGTAGTATCCGGGACAGGCACTACGAGCAGTACTTC. This sequence encodes CASSIRDRHYEQYF. Supplemented by reference TRBV19 and TRBJ2-7, the full variable domain reads DGGITQSPKYLFRKEGQNVTLSCEQNLNHDAMYWYRQDPGQGLRLIYYSQIVNDFQKGDIAEGYSVSREKKESFPLTVTSAQKNPTAFYLCASSIRDRHYEQYFGPGTRLTVT.

About this clonotype: Likely a read error: the CDR3 ends without its conserved phenylalanine or tryptophan. The chain employs TRBV5-1 and TRBJ2-1; possibly TRBD1 for D (6 bases). The CDR3 length is 15 residues. V shed 7 bases and J shed 0 bases, with 14 bases lying between them. CDR1 is SGHRS and CDR2 is YFSETQ in the germline V gene. The CDR3 DNA is TGCGCCAGCCAGGAAGAGGGGGTCTCCTACAATGAGCAGTTCTTA. Translated, it gives CASQEEGVSYNEQFL.

This clonotype was recorded at least ten times. CDR3 nucleotide sequence: TGTGCCAGCAGCTTAATCCCCCCTGACAGATGGGCCCATGGGTCCTACAATGAGCAGTTCTTC. This codes for CASSLIPPDRWAHGSYNEQFF. This chain uses TRBV11-2 with TRBJ2-1; D possibly corresponds to TRBD1 (5 bases). The V end was cut by 2 bases, the J end by 1 base, with 27 bases between. The V gene's germline CDR1 is SGHAT and CDR2 FQNNGV. The CDR3 is 21 amino acids.

This clonotype was recorded many times. This chain links TRBV7-2 with TRBJ2-3; perhaps TRBD2 as D (6 bases). The CDR3 covers 16 residues. V was cut by 3 bases and J by 2 bases, with 15 bases left in between. Per the germline V gene, CDR1 is SGHTA and CDR2 is FQGNSA. CDR3 nucleotide sequence: TGTGCCAGCAGCTTCCTGGGCGCGGGAACCACAGATACGCAGTATTTT. Amino acids: CASSFLGAGTTDTQYF.

This clonotype has at least ten counts. The CDR3 reads CASSLNPDRNSPTYEQYF. The CDR3, as DNA: TGTGCCAGCAGCTTAAACCCGGACAGGAACAGCCCAACCTACGAGCAGTACTTC. V and J are TRBV7-6 and TRBJ2-7; 7 bases match TRBD1. The CDR3 runs 18 residues. V trimming: 2 bases; J trimming: 2 bases; junction bases outside the gene matches: 15. Per the germline V gene, CDR1 is SGHVS and CDR2 is FNYEAQ.

This clonotype came up a few times. The chain recombines TRBV4-1 with TRBJ2-3; D uncertain. The CDR3 sequence is 14 residues long. The V end was cut by 3 bases, the J end by 1 base, with 8 bases between. Germline CDR1 MGHRA, CDR2 YSYEKL. CDR3 in DNA: TGCGCCAGCAGCCACGCAGTGGGCACAGATACGCAGTATTTT. Translation gives CASSHAVGTDTQYF.

This clonotype turned up a few times. The V gene is TRBV27, the J gene TRBJ1-5, with 8 bases that match TRBD1. This CDR3 region has 15 residues. V lost 10 bases to trimming and J lost 4 bases; unmatched junction nucleotides: 12. Germline CDR1 is MNHEY and CDR2 is SMNVEV (reference sequence). The CDR3 spells CATSPRDRSNQPQHF. CDR3 bases: TGTGCCACCTCTCCTAGGGACAGGAGTAATCAGCCCCAGCATTTT.

With regard to this clonotype: Mismatch with germline at one junction end may stem from a read error. The rearrangement uses TRBV19 and TRBJ1-5, with D possibly TRBD1 on 5 matching bases. This CDR3 spans 15 amino acids. Germline CDR1 LNHDA, CDR2 SQIVND (reference sequence). CDR3 loop: CDSRDSHYSNQPQHF. In DNA form, the CDR3 reads TGTGACAGTAGAGACAGCCACTATAGCAATCAGCCCCAGCATTTT.

This clonotype appeared a few times. The V and J genes are TRBV3-1 and TRBJ1-6; D not certain. V lost 1 base and J 6 bases, leaving 31 bases between the germline ends. The CDR3 length is 22 residues. In germline, CDR1 is LGHDT, CDR2 YNNKEL (reference sequence). Here the CDR3 DNA reads TGTGCCAGCAGCCAAGTGGGAGGTTATGCTTCAGGCATGGTTCCGCTTAATTCACCCCTCCACTTT. Residues: CASSQVGGYASGMVPLNSPLHF.

As concerns this clonotype: Lacking the conserved final phenylalanine or tryptophan, this CDR3 likely reflects a read error. The chain employs TRBV18 and TRBJ2-7, with D maybe TRBD2 (6 bases). There are 12 residues in the CDR3. Trimming removed 7 bases from V and 6 bases from J, with 13 bases in between. The germline CDR1 and CDR2 sequences are KGHSH and LQKENI. The CDR3: CASCSGGAEQYL. DNA of the CDR3: TGTGCCAGCTGCTCCGGGGGAGCCGAGCAGTACTTA.